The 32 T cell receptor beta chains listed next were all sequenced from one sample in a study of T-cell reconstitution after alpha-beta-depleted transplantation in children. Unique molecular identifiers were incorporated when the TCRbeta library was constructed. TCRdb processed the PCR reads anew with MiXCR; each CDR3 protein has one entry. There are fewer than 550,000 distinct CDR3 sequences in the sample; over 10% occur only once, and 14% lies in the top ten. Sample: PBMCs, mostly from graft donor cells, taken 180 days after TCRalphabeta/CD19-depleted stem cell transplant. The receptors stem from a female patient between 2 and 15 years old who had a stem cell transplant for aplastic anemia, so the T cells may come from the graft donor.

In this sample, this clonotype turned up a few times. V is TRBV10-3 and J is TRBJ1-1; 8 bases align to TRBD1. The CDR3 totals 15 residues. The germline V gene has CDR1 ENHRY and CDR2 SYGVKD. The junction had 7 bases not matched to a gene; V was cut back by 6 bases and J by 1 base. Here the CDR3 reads CAIRAGTGGNTEAFF. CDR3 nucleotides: TGTGCCATCAGGGCCGGGACAGGAGGGAACACTGAAGCTTTCTTT.

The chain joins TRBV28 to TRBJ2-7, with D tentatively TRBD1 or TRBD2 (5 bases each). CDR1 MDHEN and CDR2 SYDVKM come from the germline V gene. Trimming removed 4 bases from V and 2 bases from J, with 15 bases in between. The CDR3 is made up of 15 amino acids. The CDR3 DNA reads TGTGCCAGCAGTTCCCCGGGACCGATAGCCTACGAGCAGTACTTC. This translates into CASSSPGPIAYEQYF.

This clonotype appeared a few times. DNA of the CDR3: TGCAGTGCTAGAGATCTAGCGGGCTACGAGCAGTACGTC. It codes for CSARDLAGYEQYV. The rearrangement links TRBV20-1 to TRBJ2-7, with TRBD2 matching 8 bases. V lost 0 bases and J lost 3; bases outside the gene matches: 1. In germline, CDR1 is DFQATT, CDR2 SNEGSKA (reference sequence). CDR3 length equals 13 residues.

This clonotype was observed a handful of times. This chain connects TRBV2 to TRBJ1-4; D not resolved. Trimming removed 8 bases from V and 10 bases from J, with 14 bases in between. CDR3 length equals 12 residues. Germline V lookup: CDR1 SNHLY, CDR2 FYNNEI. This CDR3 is CASRRLGGKLFF. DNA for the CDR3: TGTGCCAGCCGGAGGTTGGGAGGAAAACTGTTTTTT.

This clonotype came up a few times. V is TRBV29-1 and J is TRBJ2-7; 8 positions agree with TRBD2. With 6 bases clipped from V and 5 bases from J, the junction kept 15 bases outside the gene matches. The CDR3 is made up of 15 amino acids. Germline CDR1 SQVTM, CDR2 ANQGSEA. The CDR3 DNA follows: TGCAGCGTCCGAGGACTAGCCCAAAGCCCCAACGAGCAGTACGTC. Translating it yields CSVRGLAQSPNEQYV.

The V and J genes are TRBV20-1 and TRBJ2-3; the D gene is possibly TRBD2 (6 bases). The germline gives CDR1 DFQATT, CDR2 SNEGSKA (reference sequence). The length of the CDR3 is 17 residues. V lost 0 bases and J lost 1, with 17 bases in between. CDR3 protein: CSARDPRTGVGTDTQYF. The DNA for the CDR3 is TGCAGTGCTAGAGATCCTAGGACGGGGGTTGGCACAGATACGCAGTATTTT.

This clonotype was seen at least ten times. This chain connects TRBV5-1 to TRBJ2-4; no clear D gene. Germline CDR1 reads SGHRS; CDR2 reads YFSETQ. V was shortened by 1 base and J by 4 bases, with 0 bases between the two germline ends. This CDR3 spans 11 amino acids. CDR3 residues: CASSLKNIQYF. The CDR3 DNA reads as TGCGCCAGCAGCTTGAAAAACATTCAGTACTTC.

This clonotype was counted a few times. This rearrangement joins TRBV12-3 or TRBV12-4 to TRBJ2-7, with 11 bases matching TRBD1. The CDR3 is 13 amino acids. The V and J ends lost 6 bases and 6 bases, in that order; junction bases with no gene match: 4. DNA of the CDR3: TGTGCCAGCAGCCAGGACAGGGGGCTCGAGCAGTACTTC. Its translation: CASSQDRGLEQYF.

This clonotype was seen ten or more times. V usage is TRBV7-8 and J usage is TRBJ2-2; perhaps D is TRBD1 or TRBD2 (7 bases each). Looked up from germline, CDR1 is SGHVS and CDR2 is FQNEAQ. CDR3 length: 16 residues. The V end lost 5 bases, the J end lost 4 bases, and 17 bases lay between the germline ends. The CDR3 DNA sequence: TGTGCCAGCAGCCCTCTTGGGAGGGGGCCCACCGGGGAGCTGTTTTTT. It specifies CASSPLGRGPTGELFF.

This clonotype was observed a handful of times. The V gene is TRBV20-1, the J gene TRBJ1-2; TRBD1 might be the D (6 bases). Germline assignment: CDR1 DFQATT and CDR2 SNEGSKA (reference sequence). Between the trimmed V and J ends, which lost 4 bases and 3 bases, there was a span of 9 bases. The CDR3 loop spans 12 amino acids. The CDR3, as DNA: TGCAGTGCTATTAGACAGGACTATGGCTACACCTTC. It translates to CSAIRQDYGYTF.

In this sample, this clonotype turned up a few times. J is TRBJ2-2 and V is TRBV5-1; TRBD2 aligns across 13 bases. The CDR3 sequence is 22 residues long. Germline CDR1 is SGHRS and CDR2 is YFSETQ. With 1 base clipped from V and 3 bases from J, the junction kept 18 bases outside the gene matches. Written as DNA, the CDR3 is TGCGCCAGCAGCTTGATATTACCGAGGACTAGCGGGAGAGGCTTGGACACCGGGGAGCTGTTTTTT. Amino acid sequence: CASSLILPRTSGRGLDTGELFF.

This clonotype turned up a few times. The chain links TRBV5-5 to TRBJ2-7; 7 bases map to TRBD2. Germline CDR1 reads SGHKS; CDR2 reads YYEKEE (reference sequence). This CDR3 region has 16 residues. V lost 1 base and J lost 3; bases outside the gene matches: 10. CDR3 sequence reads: CASSLWEGQVHYEQYV. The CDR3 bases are TGTGCCAGCAGCTTGTGGGAGGGTCAGGTCCACTACGAGCAGTACGTC.

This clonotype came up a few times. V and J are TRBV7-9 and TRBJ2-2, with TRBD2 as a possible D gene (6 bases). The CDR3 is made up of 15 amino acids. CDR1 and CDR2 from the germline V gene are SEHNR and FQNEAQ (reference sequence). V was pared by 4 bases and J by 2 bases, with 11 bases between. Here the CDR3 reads CASSSYGRNTGELFF. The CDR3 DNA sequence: TGTGCCAGCAGCTCCTACGGGAGAAACACCGGGGAGCTGTTTTTT. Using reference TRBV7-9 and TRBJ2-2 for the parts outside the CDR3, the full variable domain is DTGVSQNPRHKITKRGQNVTFRCDPISEHNRLYWYRQTLGQGPEFLTYFQNEAQLEKSRLLSDRFSAERPKGSFSTLEIQRTEQGDSAMYLCASSSYGRNTGELFFGEGSRLTVL.

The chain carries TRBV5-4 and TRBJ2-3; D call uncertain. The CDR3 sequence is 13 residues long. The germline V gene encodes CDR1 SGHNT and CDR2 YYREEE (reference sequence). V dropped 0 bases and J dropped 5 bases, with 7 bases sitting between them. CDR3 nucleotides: TGTGCCAGCAGCTTGGTTAAACAAGATACGCAGTATTTT. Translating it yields CASSLVKQDTQYF.

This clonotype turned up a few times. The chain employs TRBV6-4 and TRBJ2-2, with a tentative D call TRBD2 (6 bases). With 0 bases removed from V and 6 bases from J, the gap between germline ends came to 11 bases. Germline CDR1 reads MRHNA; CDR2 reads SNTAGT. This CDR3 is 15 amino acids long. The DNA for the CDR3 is TGTGCCAGCAGTGACTCGGGGACTGTCCCCGGGGAGCTGTTTTTT. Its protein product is CASSDSGTVPGELFF.

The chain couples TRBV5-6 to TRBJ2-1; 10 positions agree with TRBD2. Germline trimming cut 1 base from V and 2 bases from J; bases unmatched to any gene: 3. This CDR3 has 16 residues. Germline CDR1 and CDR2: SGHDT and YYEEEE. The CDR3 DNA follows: TGTGCCAGCAGCTTGTGGCTAGCGGGAGCCTACAATGAGCAGTTCTTC. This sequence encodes CASSLWLAGAYNEQFF.

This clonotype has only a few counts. The CDR3 spells CSARAGVSTDTQYF. Written as DNA, the CDR3 is TGCAGTGCTAGAGCGGGGGTTAGTACAGATACGCAGTATTTT. This chain joins TRBV20-1 and TRBJ2-3; possible D gene TRBD2, 6 bases. The germline V and J ends were trimmed by 1 base and 3 bases, with 11 bases remaining between them. The CDR3 covers 14 residues. CDR1 and CDR2 (germline): DFQATT, SNEGSKA (reference sequence).

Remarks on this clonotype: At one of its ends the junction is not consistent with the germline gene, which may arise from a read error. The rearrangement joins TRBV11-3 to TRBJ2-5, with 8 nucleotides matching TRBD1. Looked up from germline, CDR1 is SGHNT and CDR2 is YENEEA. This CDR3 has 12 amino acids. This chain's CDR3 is CASRFRGQTHYF. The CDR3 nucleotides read TGTGCCAGCAGATTCAGGGGGCAGACCCATTACTTC.

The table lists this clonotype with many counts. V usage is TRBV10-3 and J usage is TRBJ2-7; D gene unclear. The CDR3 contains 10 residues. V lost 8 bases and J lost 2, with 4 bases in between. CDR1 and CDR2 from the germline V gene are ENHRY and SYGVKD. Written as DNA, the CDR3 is TGTGCCATCGGGACCTACGAGCAGTACTTC. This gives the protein CAIGTYEQYF.

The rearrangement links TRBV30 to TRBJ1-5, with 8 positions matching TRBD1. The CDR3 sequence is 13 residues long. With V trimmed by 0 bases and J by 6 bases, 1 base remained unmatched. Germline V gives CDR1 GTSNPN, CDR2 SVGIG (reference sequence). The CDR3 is CAWSVTGGQPQHF. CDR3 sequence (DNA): TGTGCCTGGAGTGTTACAGGGGGTCAGCCCCAGCATTTT. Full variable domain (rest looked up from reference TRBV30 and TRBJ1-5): SQTIHQWPATLVQPVGSPLSLECTVEGTSNPNLYWYRQAAGRGLQLLFYSVGIGQISSEVPQNLSASRPQDRQFILSSKKLLLSDSGFYLCAWSVTGGQPQHFGDGTRLSIL.

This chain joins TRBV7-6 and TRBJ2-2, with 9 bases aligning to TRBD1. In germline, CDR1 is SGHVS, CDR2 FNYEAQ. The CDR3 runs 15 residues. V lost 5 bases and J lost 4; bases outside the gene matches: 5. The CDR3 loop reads CASSPGTGTTGELFF. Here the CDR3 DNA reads TGTGCCAGCAGCCCCGGGACAGGGACCACCGGGGAGCTGTTTTTT. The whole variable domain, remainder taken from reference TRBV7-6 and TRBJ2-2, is GAGVSQSPRYKVTKRGQDVALRCDPISGHVSLYWYRQALGQGPEFLTYFNYEAQQDKSGLPNDRFSAERPEGSISTLTIQRTEQRDSAMYRCASSPGTGTTGELFFGEGSRLTVL.

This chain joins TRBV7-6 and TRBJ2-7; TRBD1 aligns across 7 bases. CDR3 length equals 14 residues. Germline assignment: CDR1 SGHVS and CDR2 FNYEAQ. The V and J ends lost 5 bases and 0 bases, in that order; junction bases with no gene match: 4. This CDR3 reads CASSAWDSSYEQYF. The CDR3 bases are TGTGCCAGCAGCGCTTGGGACAGCTCCTACGAGCAGTACTTC.

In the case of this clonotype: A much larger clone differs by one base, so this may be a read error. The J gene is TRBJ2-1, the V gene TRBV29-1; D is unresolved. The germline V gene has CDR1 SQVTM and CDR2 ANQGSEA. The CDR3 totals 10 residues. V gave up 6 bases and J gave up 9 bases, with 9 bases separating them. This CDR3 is CSVTGSEQFF. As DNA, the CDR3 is TGCAGCGTGACGGGCTCTGAGCAGTTCTTC.

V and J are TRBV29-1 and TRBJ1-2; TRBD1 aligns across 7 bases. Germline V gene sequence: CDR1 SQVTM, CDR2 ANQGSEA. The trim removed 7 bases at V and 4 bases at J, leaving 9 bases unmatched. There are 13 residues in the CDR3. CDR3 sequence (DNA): TGCAGCGGTGGGGACAGCGGGGTCTATGGCTACACCTTC. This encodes CSGGDSGVYGYTF. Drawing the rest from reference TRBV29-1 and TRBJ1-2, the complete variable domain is SAVISQKPSRDICQRGTSLTIQCQVDSQVTMMFWYRQQPGQSLTLIATANQGSEATYESGFVIDKFPISRPNLTFSTLTVSNMSPEDSSIYLCSGGDSGVYGYTFGSGTRLTVV.

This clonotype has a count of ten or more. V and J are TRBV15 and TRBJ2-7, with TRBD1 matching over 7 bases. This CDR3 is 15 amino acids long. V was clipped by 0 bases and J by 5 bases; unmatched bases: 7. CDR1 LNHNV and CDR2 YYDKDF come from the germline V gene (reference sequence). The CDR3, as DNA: TGTGCCACCAGCAGAGATGTGGGGACAGTGAACGAGCAGTACTTC. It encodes CATSRDVGTVNEQYF.

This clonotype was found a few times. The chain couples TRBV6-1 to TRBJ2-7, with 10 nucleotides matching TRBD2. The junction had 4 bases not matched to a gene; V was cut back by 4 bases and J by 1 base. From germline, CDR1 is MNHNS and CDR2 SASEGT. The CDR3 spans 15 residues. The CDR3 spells CASSASGSSSYEQYV. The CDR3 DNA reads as TGTGCCAGCAGTGCTAGCGGGAGTTCTTCCTACGAGCAGTACGTC.

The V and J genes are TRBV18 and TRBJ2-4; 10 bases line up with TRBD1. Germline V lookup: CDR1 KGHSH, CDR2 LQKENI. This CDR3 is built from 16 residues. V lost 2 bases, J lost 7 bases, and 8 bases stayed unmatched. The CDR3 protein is CASSPASGQGVNIQYF. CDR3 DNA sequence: TGTGCCAGCTCACCAGCGTCAGGACAGGGGGTTAACATTCAGTACTTC. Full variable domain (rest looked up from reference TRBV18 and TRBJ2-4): NAGVMQNPRHLVRRRGQEARLRCSPMKGHSHVYWYRQLPEEGLKFMVYLQKENIIDESGMPKERFSAEFPKEGPSILRIQQVVRGDSAAYFCASSPASGQGVNIQYFGAGTRLSVL.

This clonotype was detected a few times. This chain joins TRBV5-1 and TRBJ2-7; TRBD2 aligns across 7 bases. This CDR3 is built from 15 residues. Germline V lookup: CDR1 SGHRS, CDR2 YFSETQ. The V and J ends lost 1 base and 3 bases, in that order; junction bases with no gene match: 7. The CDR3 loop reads CASSLRGVGVYEQYF. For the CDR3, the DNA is TGCGCCAGCAGCTTGCGGGGGGTTGGGGTCTACGAGCAGTACTTC.

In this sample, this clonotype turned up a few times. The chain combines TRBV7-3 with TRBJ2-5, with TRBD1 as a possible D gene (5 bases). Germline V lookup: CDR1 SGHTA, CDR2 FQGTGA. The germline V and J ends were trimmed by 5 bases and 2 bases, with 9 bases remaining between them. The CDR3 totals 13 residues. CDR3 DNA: TGTGCCAGCAGCAACCAGGGTCAAGAGACCCAGTACTTC. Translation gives CASSNQGQETQYF. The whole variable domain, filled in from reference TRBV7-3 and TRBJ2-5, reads GAGVSQTPSNKVTEKGKYVELRCDPISGHTALYWYRQSLGQGPEFLIYFQGTGAADDSGLPNDRFFAVRPEGSVSTLKIQRTERGDSAVYLCASSNQGQETQYFGPGTRLLVL.

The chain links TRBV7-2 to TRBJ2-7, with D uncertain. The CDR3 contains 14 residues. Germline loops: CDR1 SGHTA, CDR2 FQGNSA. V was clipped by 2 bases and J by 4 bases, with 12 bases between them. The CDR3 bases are TGTGCCAGCAGCTTAAAGGCCTTCGCGTACGAGCAGTACGTC. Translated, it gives CASSLKAFAYEQYV.

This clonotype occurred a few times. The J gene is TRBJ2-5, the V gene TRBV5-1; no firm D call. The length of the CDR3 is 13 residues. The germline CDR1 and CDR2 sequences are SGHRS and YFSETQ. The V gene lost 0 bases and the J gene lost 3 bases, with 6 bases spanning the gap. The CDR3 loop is CASSLVQKETQYF. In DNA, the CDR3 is TGCGCCAGCAGCTTGGTTCAGAAAGAGACCCAGTACTTC.

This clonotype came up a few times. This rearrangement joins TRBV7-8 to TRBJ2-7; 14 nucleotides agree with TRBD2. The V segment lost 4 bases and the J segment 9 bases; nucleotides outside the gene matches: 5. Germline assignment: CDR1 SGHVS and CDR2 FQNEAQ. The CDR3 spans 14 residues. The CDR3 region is CASSSGTSGSVQYV. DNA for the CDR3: TGTGCCAGCAGCTCCGGGACTAGCGGGAGTGTGCAGTACGTC.